The 13 T cell receptor beta chains reported below all come from one sample, sequenced in a study of T cell repertoires in cytomegalovirus infection. TCRdb reanalysed the reads using MiXCR and keeps one entry per CDR3 protein. The table lists 570,000 or so distinct CDR3 sequences, roughly 43% of them singletons. For these TCRs, the target antigens are not known. Specimen: cultured PBMCs, collected from culture after CMV antigen stimulation. All receptors derive from a human donor in good health (CMV status not recorded). Some clones in this sample may be carry-over from other donors' samples.

The rearrangement uses TRBV6-6 and TRBJ2-7; D unresolved. Trimming shortened V by 7 bases and J by 1 base, and 11 bases separated the two germline ends. Germline CDR1 is MNHNY and CDR2 is SVGAGI (reference sequence). The CDR3 consists of 13 residues. DNA of the CDR3: TGTGCCAGCAAGGACGCTAGTTCCTACGAGCAGTACTTC. It encodes CASKDASSYEQYF.

The rearrangement links TRBV6-5 to TRBJ2-1, with D perhaps TRBD1 or TRBD2 (7 bases each). The CDR3 has 14 amino acids. V lost 2 bases and J 8 bases, leaving 13 bases between the germline ends. The germline CDR1 and CDR2 sequences are MNHEY and SVGAGI. CDR3 sequence: CASSYLTGRDEQFF. DNA for the CDR3: TGTGCCAGCAGTTACCTGACAGGGAGGGATGAGCAGTTCTTC.

This clonotype has only a few counts. The rearrangement links TRBV20-1 to TRBJ2-5; TRBD1 is a possible D gene (6 bases). CDR1 and CDR2 from the germline V gene are DFQATT and SNEGSKA (reference sequence). Trimming shortened V by 3 bases and J by 1 base, and 9 bases separated the two germline ends. The CDR3 consists of 13 residues. The CDR3 DNA follows: TGCAGTGCTAGGGACAGCCTCCAAGAGACCCAGTACTTC. This translates into CSARDSLQETQYF.

The J gene is TRBJ2-2, the V gene TRBV6-6; D may be TRBD2 (7 bases). In germline, CDR1 is MNHNY, CDR2 SVGAGI (reference sequence). Deletions cut 8 bases from V and 2 bases from J, with 18 bases between. CDR3 size: 16 residues. The CDR3 is CASWGGGGHNTGELFF. The CDR3 nucleotides read TGTGCCAGCTGGGGGGGGGGGGGGCATAACACCGGGGAGCTGTTTTTT.

The genes are TRBV7-2 and TRBJ2-2; the D is unclear. The CDR3 is made up of 15 amino acids. Trimming pared 3 bases from V and 7 bases from J, leaving 15 bases between. Germline V gene data show CDR1 as SGHTA and CDR2 as FQGNSA. In nucleotides, the CDR3 is TGTGCCAGCAGCTTGGGCTGGGGTTTGATCGGGGAGCTGTTTTTT. The encoded protein is CASSLGWGLIGELFF.

This chain uses TRBV29-1 with TRBJ1-2; no reliable D call. The V end was cut by 4 bases, the J end by 8 bases, with 11 bases between. The CDR3 covers 11 residues. The germline V gene encodes CDR1 SQVTM and CDR2 ANQGSEA. The CDR3 bases are TGCAGCGTTGTGTTAGGGAGAGGCTACACCTTC. Translating it yields CSVVLGRGYTF.

As concerns this clonotype: No DNA is shown, since the ends of the CDR3 on it are uncertain; the CDR3 is the one TCRdb lists. This chain links TRBV7-6 with TRBJ1-6; the table's D call TRBD1 went unverified against the DNA. The CDR3 spans 15 amino acids, including both terminal residues. Germline lookup yields CDR1 SGHVS and CDR2 FNYEAQ. This CDR3 is CASSFGPGGVSPLHF.

The rearrangement links TRBV28 to TRBJ2-5, with D perhaps TRBD2 (5 bases). Trimming stripped 4 bases from V and 2 bases from J, with 11 bases between. The CDR3 is 14 residues long. The germline V gene has CDR1 MDHEN and CDR2 SYDVKM. This CDR3 reads CASSSSGMQETQYF. In DNA form, the CDR3 reads TGTGCCAGCAGTTCGTCCGGGATGCAAGAGACCCAGTACTTC.

The rearrangement links TRBV4-1 to TRBJ2-1, with 7 bases aligning to TRBD1. Per germline, CDR1 MGHRA and CDR2 YSYEKL. The CDR3 consists of 12 residues. With 1 base clipped from V and 11 bases from J, the junction kept 2 bases outside the gene matches. In DNA, the CDR3 is TGCGCCAGCAGCCAAGGGGGACAGAAGCAGTTCTTC. This gives the protein CASSQGGQKQFF.

This clonotype was detected only a few times. The J gene is TRBJ1-1, the V gene TRBV6-2 or TRBV6-3; 8 bases are a match to TRBD1. With 7 bases clipped from V and 5 bases from J, the junction kept 15 bases outside the gene matches. The germline CDR1 and CDR2 sequences are MNHEY and SVGEGT. The CDR3 covers 16 residues. The CDR3 bases are TGTGCCAGCATCCCAGGACAGGGAAGGTCGGGAACTGAAGCTTTCTTT. Amino acids: CASIPGQGRSGTEAFF.

Ten or more counts support this clonotype. The chain joins TRBV7-2 to TRBJ1-2, with TRBD1 matching over 7 bases. The V segment lost 5 bases and the J segment 3 bases; nucleotides outside the gene matches: 18. Germline V lookup: CDR1 SGHTA, CDR2 FQGNSA. There are 18 residues in the CDR3. In DNA, the CDR3 is TGTGCCAGCAGCCGCAACAGGGGCTTGAAAAGGCGGGACTATGGCTACACCTTC. This codes for CASSRNRGLKRRDYGYTF.

In its sample, this clonotype was seen a few times. This rearrangement joins TRBV11-2 to TRBJ2-3, with 11 bases identical to TRBD1. The germline V gene has CDR1 SGHAT and CDR2 FQNNGV. The V segment lost 6 bases and the J segment 4 bases; nucleotides outside the gene matches: 3. This CDR3 is 14 amino acids long. The DNA for the CDR3 is TGTGCCAGCAGAAGGACAGGGGGCGCAGATACGCAGTATTTT. This codes for CASRRTGGADTQYF.

This clonotype was recorded a few times. This CDR3 reads CASSFGVIDYGYTF. The CDR3 DNA sequence: TGTGCCAGCAGTTTCGGGGTTATTGACTATGGCTACACCTTC. The chain combines TRBV12-3 or TRBV12-4 with TRBJ1-2; D gene uncertain. This CDR3 region has 14 residues. Between the trimmed V and J ends, which lost 3 bases and 3 bases, there was a span of 11 bases.